A single sample is the source of the 3 T cell receptor beta chains below, sequenced in a study of blood T cell repertoires in COVID-19. The assay was immunoSEQ multiplex PCR, and TCRdb's table has in-frame clones only and misses some. The sample lists approximately 260,000 clones; 89% were seen once. Sequencing was performed on peripheral blood. Receptors were obtained from a woman between 40 and 55 years old who had recovered from COVID-19.

The chain has TRBV3-1 (or the pseudogene TRBV3-2) and TRBJ2-2; no definite D call. Between the trimmed V and J ends, which lost 2 bases and 5 bases, there was a span of 6 bases. Germline V gene lookup returns CDR1 LGHDT and CDR2 YNNKEL (reference sequence). CDR3 length: 13 residues. CDR3 DNA: TGTGCCAGCAGCCAATTTGTAACCGGGGAGCTGTTTTTT. As protein: CASSQFVTGELFF.

V gene TRBV28 combines with J gene TRBJ1-2; possibly TRBD1 for D (6 bases). Germline CDR1 and CDR2: MDHEN and SYDVKM. V lost 7 bases to trimming and J lost 1 base, with 16 bases between them. This CDR3 has 15 amino acids. CDR3 DNA: TGTGCCAGCACCGCTCAGGGGCCCCTTAACTATGGCTACACCTTC. Translation: CASTAQGPLNYGYTF.

The chain has TRBV4-3 and TRBJ2-1; D remains unclear. CDR1 is LGHNA and CDR2 is YSLEER in the germline V gene. V lost 0 bases and J 10 bases, leaving 13 bases between the germline ends. The CDR3 consists of 14 residues. CDR3 bases: TGCGCCAGCAGCCAAGATAAGCGCCGTAGAGAGCAGTTCTTC. Translating it yields CASSQDKRRREQFF.